The T cell receptor beta chain described here comes from a study of T cell responses to AZD1222 COVID-19 vaccine. Findings of the study overall: Spike-specific TCR breadth and depth both grew after two AZD1222 doses. Only a handful of people who got AZD1222 tested seropositive at baseline. Clonal diversity may have been underestimated, and the donors were mostly white British, with more females than males.

The method was immunoSEQ multiplex PCR; TCRdb's version includes in-frame clones alone and lacks a portion of them. The sample lists about 150,000 clones, about nine tenths occurring once. As for this clone: Antigen specificity is unknown.

The sequences come from peripheral blood, collected on day 0 of AZD1222 vaccination. This TCR was sampled from an adult in good health.

CDR3 bases: TGTGCCACCAGCAGAGATCGGGAGTGGGACGGCCGTCGCTACTTC. Its translation: CATSRDREWDGRRYF. The V and J genes are TRBV15 and TRBJ2-7; D perhaps matches TRBD2 (6 bases). The CDR3 has 15 residues. In germline, CDR1 is LNHNV, CDR2 YYDKDF (reference sequence). Trimming cost V 0 bases and J 13 bases, with 22 bases left between them.